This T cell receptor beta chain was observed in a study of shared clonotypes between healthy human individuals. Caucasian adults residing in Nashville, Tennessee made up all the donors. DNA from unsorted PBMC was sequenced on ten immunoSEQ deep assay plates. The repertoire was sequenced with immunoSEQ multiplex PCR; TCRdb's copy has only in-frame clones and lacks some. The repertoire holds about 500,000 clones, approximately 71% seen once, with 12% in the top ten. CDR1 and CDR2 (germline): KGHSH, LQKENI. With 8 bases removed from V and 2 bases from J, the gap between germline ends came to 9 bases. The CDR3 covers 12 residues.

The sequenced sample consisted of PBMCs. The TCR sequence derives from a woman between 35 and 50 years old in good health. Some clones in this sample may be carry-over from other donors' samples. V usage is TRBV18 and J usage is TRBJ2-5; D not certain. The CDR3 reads CASTANQETQYF. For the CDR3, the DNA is TGTGCCAGCACGGCCAATCAAGAGACCCAGTACTTC.